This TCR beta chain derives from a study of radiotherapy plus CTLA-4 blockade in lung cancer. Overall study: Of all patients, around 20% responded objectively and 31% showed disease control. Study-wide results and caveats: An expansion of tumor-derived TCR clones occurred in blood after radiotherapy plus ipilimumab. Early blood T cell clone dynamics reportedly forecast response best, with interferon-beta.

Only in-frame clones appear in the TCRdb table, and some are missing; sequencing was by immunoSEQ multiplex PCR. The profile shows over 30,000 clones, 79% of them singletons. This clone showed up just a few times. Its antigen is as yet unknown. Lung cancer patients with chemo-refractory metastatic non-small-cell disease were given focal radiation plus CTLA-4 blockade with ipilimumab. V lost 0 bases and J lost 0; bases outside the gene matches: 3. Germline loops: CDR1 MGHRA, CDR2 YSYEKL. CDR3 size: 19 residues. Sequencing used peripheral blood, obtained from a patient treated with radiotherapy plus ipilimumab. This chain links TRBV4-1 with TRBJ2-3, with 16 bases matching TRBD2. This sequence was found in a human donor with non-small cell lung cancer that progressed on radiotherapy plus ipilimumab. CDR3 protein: CASSQDGTSGGVSTDTQYF. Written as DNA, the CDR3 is TGCGCCAGCAGCCAAGATGGGACTAGCGGGGGGGTTAGCACAGATACGCAGTATTTT.